These 19 T cell receptor beta chains came from one sample sequenced in a study of T cell repertoires in cytomegalovirus infection. TCRdb independently ran MiXCR on the reads; one entry per CDR3 protein. The sample consists of under 200,000 distinct CDR3 sequences, 8% to 10% of them appearing once. Sequencing was done on a sample of PBMCs. These receptors all stem from a human donor in good health (CMV status not recorded). Some clones in this sample may be carry-over from other donors' samples.

The sample holds many counts of this clonotype. The chain is built from TRBV7-2 and TRBJ1-5, with 7 bases that match TRBD1. This CDR3 is 15 amino acids long. V dropped 2 bases and J dropped 3; count of bases not matched to a gene: 4. The germline CDR1 and CDR2 sequences are SGHTA and FQGNSA. CDR3 residues: CASSLYRGYNQPQHF. For the CDR3, the DNA is TGTGCCAGCAGCTTATACAGGGGCTACAATCAGCCCCAGCATTTT.

This clonotype has more than one count but fewer than ten. The chain uses TRBV3-1 and TRBJ2-2; 7 bases align to TRBD1. The CDR3 extends over 15 amino acids. Germline assignment: CDR1 LGHDT and CDR2 YNNKEL (reference sequence). V dropped 4 bases and J dropped 3; count of bases not matched to a gene: 5. The CDR3 bases are TGTGCCAGCAGCCCGGGACAGAAGTACACCGGGGAGCTGTTTTTT. This gives the protein CASSPGQKYTGELFF.

This chain joins TRBV7-9 and TRBJ1-3, with 8 bases fitting TRBD1. Germline lookup yields CDR1 SEHNR and CDR2 FQNEAQ (reference sequence). With 2 bases clipped from V and 0 bases from J, the junction kept 9 bases outside the gene matches. CDR3 size: 18 residues. CDR3: CASSLYWTGTFSGNTIYF. The CDR3 DNA is TGTGCCAGCAGCTTATATTGGACAGGGACCTTCTCTGGAAACACCATATATTTT.

Many counts were recorded for this clonotype. This chain uses TRBV25-1 with TRBJ1-2; TRBD1 might be the D (5 bases). The CDR3 is 15 residues long. The V gene's germline CDR1 is MGHDK and CDR2 SYGVNS. V lost 3 bases and J 6 bases, leaving 17 bases between the germline ends. Here the CDR3 reads CASSEAGTGKNGYTF. The CDR3 DNA reads as TGTGCCAGCAGTGAGGCCGGGACCGGGAAAAATGGCTACACCTTC.

Many counts were recorded for this clonotype. The CDR3, as DNA: TGTGCCAGCCGACCACGGGGGTTAGGGTCCTACAATGAGCAGTTCTTC. This gives the protein CASRPRGLGSYNEQFF. This chain uses TRBV7-2 with TRBJ2-1; the D gene is possibly TRBD2 (6 bases). The CDR3 spans 16 residues. Trimming removed 8 bases from V and 1 base from J, with 18 bases in between. CDR1 and CDR2 from the germline V gene are SGHTA and FQGNSA. Full variable domain (remainder filled in from reference TRBV7-2 and TRBJ2-1): GAGVSQSPSNKVTEKGKDVELRCDPISGHTALYWYRQSLGQGLEFLIYFQGNSAPDKSGLPSDRFSAERTGGSVSTLTIQRTQQEDSAVYLCASRPRGLGSYNEQFFGPGTRLTVL.

The sample holds many counts of this clonotype. The gene calls are TRBV7-8 and TRBJ1-5, with D perhaps matching TRBD1 (5 bases). The CDR3 extends over 16 amino acids. Per the germline V gene, CDR1 is SGHVS and CDR2 is FQNEAQ. Trimming left V 0 bases short and J 4 bases short, with 13 bases between. The CDR3 DNA sequence: TGTGCCAGCAGCTTAGCGGCCGGGGGAAGGAATCAGCCCCAGCATTTT. Translated: CASSLAAGGRNQPQHF.

This clonotype was seen at least ten times. The gene calls are TRBV6-5 and TRBJ2-5, with 14 positions matching TRBD2. This CDR3 contains 18 residues. Germline V gives CDR1 MNHEY, CDR2 SVGAGI. The V gene end was trimmed by 1 base and the J gene end by 2 bases; junction bases not matched to a gene: 6. The CDR3 is CASSYFPGTSGGQETQYF. In DNA, the CDR3 is TGTGCCAGCAGTTACTTTCCCGGGACTAGCGGGGGACAAGAGACCCAGTACTTC.

This clonotype was recorded at least ten times. The V gene is TRBV7-2, the J gene TRBJ1-2; 8 bases line up with TRBD1. The V gene's germline CDR1 is SGHTA and CDR2 FQGNSA. The J segment lost 8 bases and the V segment lost 1 base, leaving 9 bases of the junction unmatched. CDR3 length: 15 residues. The CDR3 protein is CASSLEGAGGLGYTF. CDR3 nucleotides: TGTGCCAGCAGCTTAGAAGGTGCAGGGGGCCTCGGCTACACCTTC.

The chain carries TRBV6-2 or TRBV6-3 and TRBJ2-7; D is undetermined. V gave up 8 bases and J gave up 2 bases, with 19 bases separating them. This CDR3 is 15 amino acids long. Germline loops: CDR1 MNHEY, CDR2 SVGEGT. Written as DNA, the CDR3 is TGTGCCAGCTTCAGCACGATCGGAGCTGCCTACGAGCAGTACTTC. It codes for CASFSTIGAAYEQYF.

This clonotype was detected a few times. The chain has TRBV15 and TRBJ2-1, with 10 positions matching TRBD2. The CDR3 sequence is 14 residues long. Germline CDR1 is LNHNV and CDR2 is YYDKDF (reference sequence). V lost 6 bases, J lost 7 bases, and 6 bases stayed unmatched. CDR3 loop: CATSPSGSRNEQFF. CDR3 bases: TGTGCCACCAGTCCTAGCGGGAGTCGGAATGAGCAGTTCTTC.

This chain connects TRBV28 to TRBJ1-5, with D perhaps matching TRBD1 (5 bases). Per the germline V gene, CDR1 is MDHEN and CDR2 is SYDVKM. The CDR3 loop spans 14 amino acids. This CDR3 reads CAVDGDPRNQPQHF. CDR3 in DNA: TGTGCAGTTGACGGGGACCCGCGGAATCAGCCCCAGCATTTT. Full variable domain (missing parts from reference TRBV28 and TRBJ1-5): DVKVTQSSRYLVKRTGEKVFLECVQDMDHENMFWYRQDPGLGLRLIYFSYDVKMKEKGDIPEGYSVSREKKERFSLILESASTNQTSMYLCAVDGDPRNQPQHFGDGTRLSIL.

Many counts were recorded for this clonotype. V is TRBV28 and J is TRBJ2-3, with D tentatively TRBD1 (7 bases). This CDR3 spans 15 amino acids. The ends were cut back, 6 bases at V and 0 bases at J, with 13 bases in the middle. Germline CDR1 and CDR2: MDHEN and SYDVKM. Here the CDR3 reads CASREGATSTDTQYF. CDR3 sequence (DNA): TGTGCCAGCAGGGAGGGGGCAACTAGCACAGATACGCAGTATTTT. The full variable domain, in which reference TRBV28 and TRBJ2-3 provide the parts outside the CDR3, is DVKVTQSSRYLVKRTGEKVFLECVQDMDHENMFWYRQDPGLGLRLIYFSYDVKMKEKGDIPEGYSVSREKKERFSLILESASTNQTSMYLCASREGATSTDTQYFGPGTRLTVL.

Many counts were recorded for this clonotype. The chain couples TRBV28 to TRBJ2-2; 9 bases match TRBD2. With V trimmed by 6 bases and J by 4 bases, 9 bases remained unmatched. CDR1 MDHEN and CDR2 SYDVKM come from the germline V gene. CDR3 length equals 16 residues. CDR3 amino acids: CASRLISGSGTGELFF. CDR3 sequence (DNA): TGTGCCAGCAGGTTAATTAGCGGGAGTGGCACCGGGGAGCTGTTTTTT.

This clonotype was found many times. V is TRBV6-1 and J is TRBJ2-7; 9 positions agree with TRBD1. The CDR3 is 14 amino acids. Germline trimming cut 6 bases from V and 3 bases from J; bases unmatched to any gene: 6. Germline loops: CDR1 MNHNS, CDR2 SASEGT. CDR3 protein: CASRRGQGVYEQYF. In nucleotides, the CDR3 is TGTGCCAGCAGACGGGGACAGGGTGTCTACGAGCAGTACTTC.

This clonotype came up many times. The chain couples TRBV7-2 to TRBJ1-1; a possible D gene is TRBD1 (6 bases). CDR3 length: 12 amino acids. Trimming cost V 5 bases and J 3 bases, with 7 bases left between them. Germline V gene data show CDR1 as SGHTA and CDR2 as FQGNSA. DNA for the CDR3: TGTGCCAGCAGCGGACAGTACACTGAAGCTTTCTTT. Protein sequence: CASSGQYTEAFF. Full variable domain (outside the CDR3, taken from reference TRBV7-2 and TRBJ1-1): GAGVSQSPSNKVTEKGKDVELRCDPISGHTALYWYRQSLGQGLEFLIYFQGNSAPDKSGLPSDRFSAERTGGSVSTLTIQRTQQEDSAVYLCASSGQYTEAFFGQGTRLTVV.

Turning to this clonotype: At one end the junction does not follow the germline gene, possibly because of a read error. J is TRBJ1-1 and V is TRBV7-2, with 7 bases that match TRBD1. Germline assignment: CDR1 SGHTA and CDR2 FQGNSA. This CDR3 has 15 residues. CDR3 amino acids: CSSSSVDRVNTEAFF. CDR3 sequence (DNA): TGTTCCAGCAGCTCAGTCGACAGGGTGAACACTGAAGCTTTCTTT.

This clonotype has just a few counts. This chain links TRBV6-4 with TRBJ2-7; no reliable D call. The CDR3 covers 13 residues. Germline CDR1 and CDR2: MRHNA and SNTAGT. Trimming pared 3 bases from V and 0 bases from J, leaving 6 bases between. The CDR3 DNA follows: TGTGCCAGCAGTGAAGGACCCTCCTACGAGCAGTACTTC. This sequence encodes CASSEGPSYEQYF.

The V and J genes are TRBV20-1 and TRBJ1-6; no reliable D call. V was clipped by 5 bases and J by 5 bases, with 13 bases between them. The germline V gene has CDR1 DFQATT and CDR2 SNEGSKA (reference sequence). This CDR3 is built from 14 residues. CDR3 nucleotides: TGCAGTGCTGAGACGGAGGTTGATAATTCACCCCTCCACTTT. Encoded protein: CSAETEVDNSPLHF.

The sample holds a few counts of this clonotype. This chain joins TRBV6-2 or TRBV6-3 and TRBJ1-1; D remains ambiguous. Trimming left V 2 bases short and J 5 bases short, with 12 bases between. The CDR3 extends over 14 amino acids. Germline CDR1 MNHEY, CDR2 SVGEGT. The CDR3 DNA is TGTGCCAGCAGTTACAGTCTTTCGGGAACTGAAGCTTTCTTT. Translation: CASSYSLSGTEAFF.